This T cell receptor beta chain was captured in a study of blood T cell repertoires in COVID-19. Study background: Some COVID-19 samples were acute and others convalescent; all came from the United States, Italy and Spain. PBMCs, B-cell-depleted T cells, or T cells provided the cDNA or gDNA that made up the material.

Source study methods: Reference gene primer amplification yielded estimated nucleated cell counts. The table came from immunoSEQ multiplex PCR; TCRdb's copy has only in-frame clones and leaves some out. That table supplies the V and J calls and clone size; D and trimming were determined from the DNA. Of some 70,000 clones listed, more than 65% are singletons. The CDR3 covers 16 residues. Trimming removed 6 bases from V and 1 base from J; junction bases left unmatched: 6. The germline gives CDR1 MNHEY, CDR2 SMNVEV (reference sequence). Sequenced input: peripheral blood. This clonotype originated in a woman in her fifties or sixties with acute or convalescent COVID-19. The chain employs TRBV27 and TRBJ2-1; 10 nucleotides line up with TRBD2. For the CDR3, the DNA is TGTGCCAGCAGAGCAAAGCGGGAGGGATCCTACAATGAGCAGTTCTTC. Translating gives CASRAKREGSYNEQFF.